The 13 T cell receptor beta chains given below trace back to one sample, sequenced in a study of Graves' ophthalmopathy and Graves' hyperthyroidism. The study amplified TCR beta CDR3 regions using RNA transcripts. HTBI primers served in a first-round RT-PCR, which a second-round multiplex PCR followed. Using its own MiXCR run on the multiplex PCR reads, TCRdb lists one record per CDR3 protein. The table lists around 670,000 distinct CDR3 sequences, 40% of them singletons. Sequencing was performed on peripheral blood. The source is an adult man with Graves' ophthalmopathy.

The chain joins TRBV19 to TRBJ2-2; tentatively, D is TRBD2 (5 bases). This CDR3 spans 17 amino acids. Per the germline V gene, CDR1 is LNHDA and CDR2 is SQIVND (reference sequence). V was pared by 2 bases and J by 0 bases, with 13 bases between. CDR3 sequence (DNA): TGTGCCAGTAGTATAAAGAGGAGGATGACGAACACCGGGGAGCTGTTTTTT. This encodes CASSIKRRMTNTGELFF.

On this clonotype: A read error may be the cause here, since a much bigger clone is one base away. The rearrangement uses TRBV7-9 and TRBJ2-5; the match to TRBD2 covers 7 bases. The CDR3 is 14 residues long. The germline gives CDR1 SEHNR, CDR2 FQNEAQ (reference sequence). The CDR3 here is CASSLAGGRGTQDF. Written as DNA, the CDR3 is TGTGCCAGCAGCTTAGCAGGCGGGAGAGGGACCCAGGACTTC.

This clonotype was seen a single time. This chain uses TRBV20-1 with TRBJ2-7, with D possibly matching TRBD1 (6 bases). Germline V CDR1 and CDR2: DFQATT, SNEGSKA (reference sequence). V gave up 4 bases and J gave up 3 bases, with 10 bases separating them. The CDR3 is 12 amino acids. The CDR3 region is CSANRVGYEQYF. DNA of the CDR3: TGCAGTGCTAACAGGGTTGGCTACGAGCAGTACTTC.

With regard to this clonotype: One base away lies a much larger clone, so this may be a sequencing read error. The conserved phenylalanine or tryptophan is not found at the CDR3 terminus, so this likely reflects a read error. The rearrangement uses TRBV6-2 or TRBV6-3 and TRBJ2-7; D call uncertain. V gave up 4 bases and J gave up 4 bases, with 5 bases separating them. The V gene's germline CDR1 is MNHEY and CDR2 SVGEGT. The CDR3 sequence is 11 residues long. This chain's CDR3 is CASSWQYEQYS. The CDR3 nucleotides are TGTGCCAGCAGTTGGCAGTACGAGCAGTACTCC.

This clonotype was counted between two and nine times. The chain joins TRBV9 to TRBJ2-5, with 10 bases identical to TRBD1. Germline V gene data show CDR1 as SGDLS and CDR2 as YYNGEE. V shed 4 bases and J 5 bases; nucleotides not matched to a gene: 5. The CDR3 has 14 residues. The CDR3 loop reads CASSRQGAWETQYF. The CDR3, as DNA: TGTGCCAGCAGCAGACAGGGGGCTTGGGAGACCCAGTACTTC.

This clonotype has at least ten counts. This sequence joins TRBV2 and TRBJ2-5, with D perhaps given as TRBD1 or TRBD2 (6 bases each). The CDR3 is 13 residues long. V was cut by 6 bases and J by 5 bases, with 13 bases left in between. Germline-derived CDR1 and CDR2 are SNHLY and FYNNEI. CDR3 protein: CASRVGGQETQYF. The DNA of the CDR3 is TGTGCCAGCAGGGTGGGGGGCCAGGAGACCCAGTACTTC.

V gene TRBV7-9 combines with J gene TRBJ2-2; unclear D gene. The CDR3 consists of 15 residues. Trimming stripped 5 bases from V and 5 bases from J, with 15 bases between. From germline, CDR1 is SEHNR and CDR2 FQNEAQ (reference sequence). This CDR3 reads CASSPLRLATGELFF. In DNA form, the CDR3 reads TGTGCCAGCAGCCCCCTTAGATTAGCTACCGGGGAGCTGTTTTTT.

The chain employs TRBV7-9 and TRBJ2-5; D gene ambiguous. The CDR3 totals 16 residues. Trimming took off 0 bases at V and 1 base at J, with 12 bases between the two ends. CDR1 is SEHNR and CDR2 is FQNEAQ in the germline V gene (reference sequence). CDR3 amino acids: CASSLASLRLQETQYF. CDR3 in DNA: TGTGCCAGCAGCTTAGCCTCGCTTCGGCTCCAAGAGACCCAGTACTTC. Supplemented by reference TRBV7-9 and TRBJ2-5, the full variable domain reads DTGVSQNPRHKITKRGQNVTFRCDPISEHNRLYWYRQTLGQGPEFLTYFQNEAQLEKSRLLSDRFSAERPKGSFSTLEIQRTEQGDSAMYLCASSLASLRLQETQYFGPGTRLLVL.

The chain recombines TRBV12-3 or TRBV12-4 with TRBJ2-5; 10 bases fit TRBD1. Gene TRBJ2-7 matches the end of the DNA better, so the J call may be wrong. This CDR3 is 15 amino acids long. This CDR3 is CASSPFGTGDNEQYF. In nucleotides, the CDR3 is TGTGCCAGCAGCCCATTTGGGACAGGGGATAACGAGCAGTACTTC.

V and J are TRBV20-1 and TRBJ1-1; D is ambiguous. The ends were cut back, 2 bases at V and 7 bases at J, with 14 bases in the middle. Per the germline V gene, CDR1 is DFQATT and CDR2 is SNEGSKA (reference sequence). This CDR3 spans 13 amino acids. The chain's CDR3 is CSARNNRGNEAFF. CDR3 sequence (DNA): TGCAGTGCTAGAAACAATCGGGGAAATGAAGCTTTCTTT.

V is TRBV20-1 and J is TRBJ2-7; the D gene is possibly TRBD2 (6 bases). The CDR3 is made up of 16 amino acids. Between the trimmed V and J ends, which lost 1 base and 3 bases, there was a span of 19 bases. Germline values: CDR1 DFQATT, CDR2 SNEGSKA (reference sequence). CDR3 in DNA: TGCAGTGCTAGAGCCCCGCAAGAGGGAGGCTTCTACGAGCAGTACTTC. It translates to CSARAPQEGGFYEQYF.

CDR3 protein: CASSRWTVYGYTF. In DNA, the CDR3 is TGTGCCAGCAGTCGCTGGACCGTCTATGGCTACACCTTC. The chain couples TRBV28 to TRBJ1-2; unclear D gene. CDR3 length: 13 residues. Germline assignment: CDR1 MDHEN and CDR2 SYDVKM. The ends were cut back, 5 bases at V and 4 bases at J, with 11 bases in the middle.

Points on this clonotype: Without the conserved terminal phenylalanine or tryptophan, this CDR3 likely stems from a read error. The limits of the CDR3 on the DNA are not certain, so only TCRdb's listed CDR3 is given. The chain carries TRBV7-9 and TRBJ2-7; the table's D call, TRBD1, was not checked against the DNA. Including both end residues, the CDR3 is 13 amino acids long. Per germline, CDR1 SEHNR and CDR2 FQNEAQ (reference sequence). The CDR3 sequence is CASSWGQFYEQYY.